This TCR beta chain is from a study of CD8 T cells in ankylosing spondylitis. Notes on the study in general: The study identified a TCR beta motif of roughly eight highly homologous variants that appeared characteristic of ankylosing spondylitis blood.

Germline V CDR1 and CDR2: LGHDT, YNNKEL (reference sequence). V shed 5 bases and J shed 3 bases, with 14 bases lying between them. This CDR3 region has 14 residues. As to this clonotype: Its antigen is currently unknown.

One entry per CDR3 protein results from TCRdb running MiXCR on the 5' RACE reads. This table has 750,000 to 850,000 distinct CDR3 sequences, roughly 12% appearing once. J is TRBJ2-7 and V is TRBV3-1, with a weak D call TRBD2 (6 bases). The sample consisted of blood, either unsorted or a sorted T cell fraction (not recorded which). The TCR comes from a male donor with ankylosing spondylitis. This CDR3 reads CASSTWGDDYEQYF. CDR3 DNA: TGTGCCAGCAGCACGTGGGGGGACGACTACGAGCAGTACTTC.